These 28 T cell receptor beta chains share one sample of origin, sequenced in a study of blood T cell repertoires in COVID-19. Only in-frame clones appear in the TCRdb table, and some are missing; sequencing was by immunoSEQ multiplex PCR. The data show about 170,000 clones, roughly 80% seen once. Material for sequencing was peripheral blood. The source of these receptors is an older man with acute or convalescent COVID-19.

The CDR3 region is CASSSQGAGTGELFF. As DNA, the CDR3 is TGTGCCAGCAGCTCCCAGGGGGCTGGGACCGGGGAGCTGTTTTTT. This sequence joins TRBV11-3 and TRBJ2-2, with TRBD1 identical over 8 bases. Germline assignment: CDR1 SGHNT and CDR2 YENEEA. V dropped 4 bases and J dropped 5; count of bases not matched to a gene: 6. This CDR3 has 15 amino acids.

The chain joins TRBV5-4 to TRBJ1-5, with 9 bases lining up with TRBD1. The CDR3 has 14 amino acids. J was trimmed by 6 bases and V by 2 bases; bases with no gene match: 3. CDR1 is SGHNT and CDR2 is YYREEE in the germline V gene (reference sequence). The CDR3 DNA reads TGTGCCAGCAGCTTACAGGGGGCGAGTCAGCCCCAGCATTTT. It codes for CASSLQGASQPQHF.

V gene TRBV11-2 combines with J gene TRBJ2-7; D is perhaps TRBD1 (7 bases). Trimming took off 7 bases at V and 6 bases at J, with 13 bases between the two ends. This CDR3 has 12 amino acids. Germline CDR1 is SGHAT and CDR2 is FQNNGV. CDR3 region: CASTPQGGEQYF. In DNA form, the CDR3 reads TGTGCCAGCACTCCCCAGGGGGGCGAGCAGTACTTC.

As concerns this clone: The same CDR3 arises from other DNA sequences in this sample as well. The chain joins TRBV30 to TRBJ1-1, with no clear D. V lost 5 bases and J lost 1, with 5 bases in between. The CDR3 totals 11 residues. CDR1 and CDR2 (germline): GTSNPN, SVGIG (reference sequence). CDR3 coding DNA: TGTGCCTGGGGGCGGAACACTGAAGCTTTCTTT. Its translation: CAWGRNTEAFF.

The chain employs TRBV27 and TRBJ1-5, with D perhaps TRBD1 (5 bases). The CDR3 consists of 12 residues. V dropped 6 bases and J dropped 7 bases, with 10 bases sitting between them. Germline V gene sequence: CDR1 MNHEY, CDR2 SMNVEV (reference sequence). In DNA, the CDR3 is TGTGCCAGCAGCCGACGGGGGCAGCCCCAGCATTTT. Translated: CASSRRGQPQHF.

The rearrangement joins TRBV5-1 to TRBJ2-3; D unresolved. Germline CDR1 and CDR2: SGHRS and YFSETQ. The CDR3 totals 15 residues. V was shortened by 0 bases and J by 0 bases, with 8 bases between the two germline ends. CDR3 nucleotide sequence: TGCGCCAGCAGCTTGGATGCGGTAAGCACAGATACGCAGTATTTT. Its protein is CASSLDAVSTDTQYF. The complete variable domain, with remaining parts taken from reference TRBV5-1 and TRBJ2-3, reads KAGVTQTPRYLIKTRGQQVTLSCSPISGHRSVSWYQQTPGQGLQFLFEYFSETQRNKGNFPGRFSGRQFSNSRSEMNVSTLELGDSALYLCASSLDAVSTDTQYFGPGTRLTVL.

The chain combines TRBV6-5 with TRBJ2-7; TRBD2 matches at 12 bases. Germline V lookup: CDR1 MNHEY, CDR2 SVGAGI. The CDR3 is made up of 14 amino acids. The V and J ends lost 4 bases and 3 bases, in that order; junction bases with no gene match: 1. CDR3 loop: CASSSTSGGYEQYF. Here the CDR3 DNA reads TGTGCCAGCAGTTCGACTAGCGGGGGCTACGAGCAGTACTTC.

This clone was detected only once. V usage is TRBV7-2 and J usage is TRBJ2-5; perhaps TRBD2 as D (5 bases). Germline CDR1 SGHTA, CDR2 FQGNSA. This CDR3 has 16 amino acids. V lost 1 base and J 4 bases, leaving 16 bases between the germline ends. The CDR3 DNA reads as TGTGCCAGCAGCTTAGGGAGTAGCGCCACGCCAGAGACCCAGTACTTC. The encoded protein is CASSLGSSATPETQYF.

The chain recombines TRBV6-5 with TRBJ2-1; a weak D match, TRBD2 (6 bases). This CDR3 has 16 amino acids. Germline lookup yields CDR1 MNHEY and CDR2 SVGAGI. Deletions cut 4 bases from V and 2 bases from J, with 15 bases between. The CDR3 nucleotides read TGTGCCAGCAGTTCTGCCGGGGCGGGAACCTACAATGAGCAGTTCTTC. Amino acids: CASSSAGAGTYNEQFF.

This clone came up many times. The CDR3 region has the DNA TGTGCCAGCAGTTACATTTCAGGGGACACTGAAGCTTTCTTT. The encoded protein is CASSYISGDTEAFF. V and J are TRBV6-6 and TRBJ1-1, with D tentatively TRBD1 (6 bases). The V and J ends lost 2 bases and 3 bases respectively, with 10 bases between them. The CDR3 consists of 14 residues. CDR1 and CDR2 (germline): MNHNY, SVGAGI (reference sequence).

This rearrangement joins TRBV2 to TRBJ2-7, with 7 bases identical to TRBD1. The CDR3 loop spans 15 amino acids. Trimming at V came to 2 bases and at J to 1 base, leaving 5 bases not matched to a gene. Germline CDR1 SNHLY, CDR2 FYNNEI. CDR3 in amino acids: CASSELYRGSYEQYF. The CDR3 coding sequence is TGTGCCAGCAGTGAACTGTACAGGGGTTCCTACGAGCAGTACTTC. Supplemented by reference TRBV2 and TRBJ2-7, the full variable domain reads EPEVTQTPSHQVTQMGQEVILRCVPISNHLYFYWYRQILGQKVEFLVSFYNNEISEKSEIFDDQFSVERPDGSNFTLKIRSTKLEDSAMYFCASSELYRGSYEQYFGPGTRLTVT.

The chain's CDR3 is CVETSNFGDNEQFF. The CDR3 bases are TGTGTTGAGACTAGCAACTTTGGAGACAATGAGCAGTTCTTC. V is TRBV2 and J is TRBJ2-1; 7 nucleotides match TRBD2. Looked up from germline, CDR1 is SNHLY and CDR2 is FYNNEI. The CDR3 has 14 residues.

This clone was seen just once. V usage is TRBV6-5 and J usage is TRBJ1-1, with TRBD1 identical over 10 bases. Unmatched junction bases numbered 6, after V lost 6 bases and J lost 5 bases. Germline V gene sequence: CDR1 MNHEY, CDR2 SVGAGI. This CDR3 is 14 amino acids long. The chain's CDR3 is CASRPTGGATEAFF. The CDR3 coding sequence is TGTGCCAGCAGGCCGACAGGGGGCGCGACTGAAGCTTTCTTT.

V usage is TRBV2 and J usage is TRBJ2-7; the D is unclear. The CDR3 extends over 15 amino acids. Germline CDR1 SNHLY, CDR2 FYNNEI. V was clipped by 3 bases and J by 0 bases, with 12 bases between them. The chain's CDR3 is CASSDARLGSYEQYF. The CDR3 DNA reads as TGTGCCAGCAGTGACGCGAGGCTGGGCTCCTACGAGCAGTACTTC.

V and J are TRBV2 and TRBJ1-3, with no clear D. The CDR3 is made up of 15 amino acids. The germline gives CDR1 SNHLY, CDR2 FYNNEI. The V end lost 7 bases, the J end lost 2 bases, and 15 bases lay between the germline ends. Here the CDR3 DNA reads TGTGCCAGCACTCCGGACGGAGGCCCTGGAAACACCATATATTTT. This sequence encodes CASTPDGGPGNTIYF.

The rearrangement joins TRBV7-8 to TRBJ2-5; 15 positions agree with TRBD2. Germline V gives CDR1 SGHVS, CDR2 FQNEAQ. This CDR3 is built from 16 residues. With V trimmed by 3 bases and J by 5 bases, 4 bases remained unmatched. In DNA, the CDR3 is TGTGCCAGCAGCTTCGGGACTAGCGGGGGGTTGGAGACCCAGTACTTC. Translating it yields CASSFGTSGGLETQYF.

The V and J genes are TRBV18 and TRBJ1-1; D may be TRBD1 (6 bases). Trimming pared 4 bases from V and 1 base from J, leaving 10 bases between. Germline V lookup: CDR1 KGHSH, CDR2 LQKENI. CDR3 length: 14 amino acids. The DNA of the CDR3 is TGTGCCAGCTCACATCCGACAGGGAACACTGAAGCTTTCTTT. Protein product: CASSHPTGNTEAFF.

The chain couples TRBV21-1 to TRBJ2-4; TRBD2 was called by the table and not checked on the DNA. TRBV21-1 corresponds to a pseudogene. The CDR3 is made up of 18 amino acids. This chain's CDR3 is CASSDRLAAVLTKNIQYF. CDR3 DNA sequence: TGTGCCAGCAGCGACAGACTAGCGGCGGTTCTAACCAAAAACATTCAGTACTTC.

The CDR3 DNA follows: TGTGCCAGCAGTACACTGACAGCTAATGAAAAACTGTTTTTT. Amino acids: CASSTLTANEKLFF. The J gene is TRBJ1-4, the V gene TRBV27; a weak D match, TRBD1 (5 bases). Trimming left V 5 bases short and J 3 bases short, with 10 bases between. The length of the CDR3 is 14 residues. CDR1 and CDR2 from the germline V gene are MNHEY and SMNVEV (reference sequence).

This CDR3 reads CAISSGQGPTDTQYF. For the CDR3, the DNA is TGTGCCATCAGTTCCGGACAGGGGCCCACAGATACGCAGTATTTT. This chain uses TRBV10-3 with TRBJ2-3; TRBD1 matches 9 bases. From germline, CDR1 is ENHRY and CDR2 SYGVKD. The CDR3 contains 15 residues. V lost 5 bases and J lost 2; bases outside the gene matches: 5.

As DNA, the CDR3 is TGTGCCAGCTCCCGGCGGGGGGCAAGGAACATTCAGTACTTC. Encoded protein: CASSRRGARNIQYF. The V and J genes are TRBV6-5 and TRBJ2-4; TRBD2 aligns across 8 bases. Germline values: CDR1 MNHEY, CDR2 SVGAGI. J gave up 7 bases and V 8 bases, and 10 bases lay outside the gene matches. The CDR3 has 14 residues.

The V and J genes are TRBV28 and TRBJ2-3; a weak D match, TRBD2 (5 bases). Trimming removed 7 bases at V and 0 bases at J, with 8 bases between. The germline V gene encodes CDR1 MDHEN and CDR2 SYDVKM. The CDR3 loop spans 13 amino acids. The DNA for the CDR3 is TGTGCCAGCAATGGCGGGAGCACAGATACGCAGTATTTT. Translating it yields CASNGGSTDTQYF.

The chain links TRBV9 to TRBJ2-7, with a possible D match to TRBD1 (6 bases). The CDR3 sequence is 12 residues long. Trimming took 4 bases from V and 4 from J, leaving 9 bases between them. From germline, CDR1 is SGDLS and CDR2 YYNGEE. CDR3 residues: CASSQTGYEQYF. CDR3 DNA: TGTGCCAGCAGCCAAACAGGGTACGAGCAGTACTTC.

This chain connects TRBV19 to TRBJ2-5; D is undetermined. The CDR3 has 14 amino acids. From germline, CDR1 is LNHDA and CDR2 SQIVND (reference sequence). V was shortened by 3 bases and J by 3 bases, with 11 bases between the two germline ends. The DNA for the CDR3 is TGTGCCAGTAGTATGTCGGGTTCCAAAGAGACCCAGTACTTC. This translates into CASSMSGSKETQYF.

The chain is built from TRBV6-6 and TRBJ2-4; 9 bases map to TRBD1. The V segment lost 4 bases and the J segment 5 bases; nucleotides outside the gene matches: 0. This CDR3 has 13 residues. The germline V gene has CDR1 MNHNY and CDR2 SVGAGI (reference sequence). As DNA, the CDR3 is TGTGCCAGCAGTTGGACAGGGGAAAACATTCAGTACTTC. This sequence encodes CASSWTGENIQYF.

The chain has TRBV12-3 or TRBV12-4 and TRBJ1-2, with a tentative D call TRBD1 (5 bases). Trimming pared 3 bases from V and 5 bases from J, leaving 7 bases between. The CDR3 is made up of 12 amino acids. In nucleotides, the CDR3 is TGTGCCAGCAGTTTGGGGCAGTATGGCTACACCTTC. It yields the protein CASSLGQYGYTF.

This clone was recorded a few times. The rearrangement links TRBV6-5 to TRBJ2-2; D not resolved. The germline V gene has CDR1 MNHEY and CDR2 SVGAGI. The ends were cut back, 7 bases at V and 1 base at J, with 7 bases in the middle. The CDR3 consists of 13 residues. CDR3 bases: TGTGCCAGCATCCCAGGGAACACCGGGGAGCTGTTTTTT. Amino acid sequence: CASIPGNTGELFF.

The chain has TRBV10-3 and TRBJ2-1; 7 bases map to TRBD1. Trimming took 5 bases from V and 5 from J; bases not matched to a gene: 6. The CDR3 runs to 14 residues. CDR1 is ENHRY and CDR2 is SYGVKD in the germline V gene. The DNA of the CDR3 is TGTGCCATCAGTAGACAGGGTGGTGACAATGAGCAGTTCTTC. As protein: CAISRQGGDNEQFF.